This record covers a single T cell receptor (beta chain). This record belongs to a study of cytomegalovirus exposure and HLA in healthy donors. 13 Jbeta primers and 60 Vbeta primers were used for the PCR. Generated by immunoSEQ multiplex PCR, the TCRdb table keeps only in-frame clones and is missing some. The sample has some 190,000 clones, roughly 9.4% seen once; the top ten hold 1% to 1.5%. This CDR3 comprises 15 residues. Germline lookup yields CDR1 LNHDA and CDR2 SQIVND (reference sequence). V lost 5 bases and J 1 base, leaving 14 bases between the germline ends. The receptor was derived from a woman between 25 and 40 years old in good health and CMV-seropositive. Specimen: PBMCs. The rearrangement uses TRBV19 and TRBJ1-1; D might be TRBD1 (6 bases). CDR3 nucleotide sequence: TGTGCCAGTAGTGGGGGCGGGGGATGGAACACTGAAGCTTTCTTT. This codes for CASSGGGGWNTEAFF.